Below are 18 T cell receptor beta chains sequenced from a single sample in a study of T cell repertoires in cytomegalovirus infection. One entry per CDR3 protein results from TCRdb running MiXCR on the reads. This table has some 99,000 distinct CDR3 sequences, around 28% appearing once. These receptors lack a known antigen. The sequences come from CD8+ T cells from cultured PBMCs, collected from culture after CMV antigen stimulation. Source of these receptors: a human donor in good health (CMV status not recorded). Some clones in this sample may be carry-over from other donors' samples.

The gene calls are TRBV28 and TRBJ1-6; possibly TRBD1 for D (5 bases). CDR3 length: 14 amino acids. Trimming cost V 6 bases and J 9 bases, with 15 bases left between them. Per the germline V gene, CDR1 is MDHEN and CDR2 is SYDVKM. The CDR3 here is CASSAGPIPSPLHF. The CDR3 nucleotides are TGTGCCAGCAGCGCGGGACCTATCCCTTCACCCCTCCACTTT.

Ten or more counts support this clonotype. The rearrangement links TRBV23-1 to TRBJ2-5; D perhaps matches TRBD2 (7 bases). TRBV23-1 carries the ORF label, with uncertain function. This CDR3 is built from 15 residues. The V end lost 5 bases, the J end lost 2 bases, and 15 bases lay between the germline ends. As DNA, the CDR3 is TGCGCCAGCAGTAGGGGGGGCCCGTCTCAAGAGACCCAGTACTTC. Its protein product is CASSRGGPSQETQYF.

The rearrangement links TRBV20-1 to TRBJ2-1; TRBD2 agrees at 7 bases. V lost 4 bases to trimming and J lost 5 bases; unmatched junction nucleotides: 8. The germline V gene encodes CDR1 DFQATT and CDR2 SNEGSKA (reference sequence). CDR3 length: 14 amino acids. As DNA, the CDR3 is TGCAGTGCTATCAGCGGGGAGGGGAACAATGAGCAGTTCTTC. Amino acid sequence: CSAISGEGNNEQFF.

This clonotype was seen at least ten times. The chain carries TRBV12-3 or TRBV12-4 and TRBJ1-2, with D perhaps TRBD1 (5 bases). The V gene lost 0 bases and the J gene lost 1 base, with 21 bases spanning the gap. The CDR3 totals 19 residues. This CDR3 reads CASSLALGGWGDDNYGYTF. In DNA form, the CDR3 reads TGTGCCAGCAGTTTAGCGCTTGGGGGGTGGGGGGATGATAACTATGGCTACACCTTC.

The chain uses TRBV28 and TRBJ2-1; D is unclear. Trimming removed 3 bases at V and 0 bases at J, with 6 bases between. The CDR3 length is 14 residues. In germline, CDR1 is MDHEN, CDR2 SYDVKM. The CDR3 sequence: CASSFGFSYNEQFF. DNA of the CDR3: TGTGCCAGCAGTTTTGGGTTCTCCTACAATGAGCAGTTCTTC.

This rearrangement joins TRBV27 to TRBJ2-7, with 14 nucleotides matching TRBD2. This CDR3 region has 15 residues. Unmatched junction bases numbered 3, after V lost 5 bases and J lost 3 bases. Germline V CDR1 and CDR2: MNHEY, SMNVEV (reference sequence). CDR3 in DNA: TGTGCCAGCAGTGTGACTAGCGGGGGGGTCTACGAGCAGTACTTC. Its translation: CASSVTSGGVYEQYF.

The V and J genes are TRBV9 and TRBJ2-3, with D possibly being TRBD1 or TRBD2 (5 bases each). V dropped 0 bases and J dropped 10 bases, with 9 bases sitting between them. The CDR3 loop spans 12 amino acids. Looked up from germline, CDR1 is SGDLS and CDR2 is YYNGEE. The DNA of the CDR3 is TGTGCCAGCAGCGTAGGAGGGGACGCGCAGTATTTT. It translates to CASSVGGDAQYF. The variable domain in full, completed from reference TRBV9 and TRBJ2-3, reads DSGVTQTPKHLITATGQRVTLRCSPRSGDLSVYWYQQSLDQGLQFLIQYYNGEERAKGNILERFSAQQFPDLHSELNLSSLELGDSALYFCASSVGGDAQYFGPGTRLTVL.

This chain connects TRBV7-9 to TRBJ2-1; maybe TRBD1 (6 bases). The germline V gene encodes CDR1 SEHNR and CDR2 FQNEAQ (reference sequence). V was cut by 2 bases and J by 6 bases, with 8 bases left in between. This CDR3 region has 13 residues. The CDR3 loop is CASSLLQGNEQFF. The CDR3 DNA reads TGTGCCAGCAGCTTACTACAGGGCAATGAGCAGTTCTTC.

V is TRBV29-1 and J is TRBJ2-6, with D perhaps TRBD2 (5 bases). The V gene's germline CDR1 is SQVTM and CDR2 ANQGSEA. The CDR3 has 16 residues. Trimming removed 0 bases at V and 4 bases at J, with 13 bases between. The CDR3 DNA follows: TGCAGCGTTGAAGATCCAGTAGCGTACGGGGCCAACGTCCTGACTTTC. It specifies CSVEDPVAYGANVLTF.

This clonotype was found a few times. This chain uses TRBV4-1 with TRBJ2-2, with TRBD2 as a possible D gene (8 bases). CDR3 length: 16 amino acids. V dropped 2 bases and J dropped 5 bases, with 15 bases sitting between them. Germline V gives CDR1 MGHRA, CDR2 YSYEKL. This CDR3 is CASSQSGGGGTGELFF. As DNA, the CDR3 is TGCGCCAGCAGCCAATCGGGAGGGGGCGGGACCGGGGAGCTGTTTTTT.

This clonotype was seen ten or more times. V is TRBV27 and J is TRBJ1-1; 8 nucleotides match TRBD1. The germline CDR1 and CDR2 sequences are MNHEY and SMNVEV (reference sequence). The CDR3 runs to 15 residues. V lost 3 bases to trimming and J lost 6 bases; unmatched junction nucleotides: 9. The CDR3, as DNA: TGTGCCAGCAGTTTTACCCCGGGACAGGTGTCTGAAGCTTTCTTT. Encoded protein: CASSFTPGQVSEAFF.

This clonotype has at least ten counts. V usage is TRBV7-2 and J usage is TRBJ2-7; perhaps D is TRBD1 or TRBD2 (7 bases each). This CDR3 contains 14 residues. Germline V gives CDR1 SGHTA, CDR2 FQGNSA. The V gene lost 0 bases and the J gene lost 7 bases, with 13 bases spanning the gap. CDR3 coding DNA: TGTGCCAGCAGCTTAGCCCCAGGGGGGGGTGAGCAGTACTTC. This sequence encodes CASSLAPGGGEQYF.

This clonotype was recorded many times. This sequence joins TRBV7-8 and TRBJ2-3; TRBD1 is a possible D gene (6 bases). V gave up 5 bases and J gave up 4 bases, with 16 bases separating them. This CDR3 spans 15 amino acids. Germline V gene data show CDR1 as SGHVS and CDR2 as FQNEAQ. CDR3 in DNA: TGTGCCAGCAGCCCCGAGCAGGGGTGGTCAGATACGCAGTATTTT. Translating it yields CASSPEQGWSDTQYF.

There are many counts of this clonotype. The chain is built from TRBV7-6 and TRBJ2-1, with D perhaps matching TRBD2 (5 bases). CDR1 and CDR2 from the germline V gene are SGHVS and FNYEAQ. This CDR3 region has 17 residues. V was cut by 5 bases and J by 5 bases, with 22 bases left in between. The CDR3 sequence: CASSRRLTTTANNEQFF. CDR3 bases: TGTGCCAGCAGCCGCCGACTGACTACCACAGCGAACAATGAGCAGTTCTTC.

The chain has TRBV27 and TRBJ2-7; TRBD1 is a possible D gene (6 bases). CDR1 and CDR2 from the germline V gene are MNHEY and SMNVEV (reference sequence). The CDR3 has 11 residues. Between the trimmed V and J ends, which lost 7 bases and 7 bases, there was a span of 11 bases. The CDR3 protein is CASITQGEQYF. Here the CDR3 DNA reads TGTGCCAGCATCACCCAGGGGGAGCAGTACTTC.

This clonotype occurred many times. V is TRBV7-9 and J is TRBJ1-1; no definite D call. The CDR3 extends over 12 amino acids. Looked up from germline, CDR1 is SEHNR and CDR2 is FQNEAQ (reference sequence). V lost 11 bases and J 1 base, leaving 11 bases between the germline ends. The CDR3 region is CAGLGWNTEAFF. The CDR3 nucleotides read TGTGCCGGCCTGGGATGGAACACTGAAGCTTTCTTT.

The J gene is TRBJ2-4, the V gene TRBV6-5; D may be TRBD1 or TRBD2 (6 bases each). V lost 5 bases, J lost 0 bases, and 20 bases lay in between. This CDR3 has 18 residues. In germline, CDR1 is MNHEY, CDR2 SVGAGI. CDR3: CASSPPQGGGEAKNIQYF. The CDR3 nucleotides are TGTGCCAGCAGTCCACCCCAAGGGGGAGGTGAAGCCAAAAACATTCAGTACTTC.

Written as DNA, the CDR3 is TGTGCCAGCAGTTACGCGGGGGATACCTACGAGCAGTACTTC. It yields the protein CASSYAGDTYEQYF. The V gene is TRBV6-6, the J gene TRBJ2-7; 7 nucleotides line up with TRBD2. The CDR3 loop spans 14 amino acids. CDR1 and CDR2 from the germline V gene are MNHNY and SVGAGI (reference sequence). J lost 2 bases, V lost 2 bases, and 3 bases had no gene match.